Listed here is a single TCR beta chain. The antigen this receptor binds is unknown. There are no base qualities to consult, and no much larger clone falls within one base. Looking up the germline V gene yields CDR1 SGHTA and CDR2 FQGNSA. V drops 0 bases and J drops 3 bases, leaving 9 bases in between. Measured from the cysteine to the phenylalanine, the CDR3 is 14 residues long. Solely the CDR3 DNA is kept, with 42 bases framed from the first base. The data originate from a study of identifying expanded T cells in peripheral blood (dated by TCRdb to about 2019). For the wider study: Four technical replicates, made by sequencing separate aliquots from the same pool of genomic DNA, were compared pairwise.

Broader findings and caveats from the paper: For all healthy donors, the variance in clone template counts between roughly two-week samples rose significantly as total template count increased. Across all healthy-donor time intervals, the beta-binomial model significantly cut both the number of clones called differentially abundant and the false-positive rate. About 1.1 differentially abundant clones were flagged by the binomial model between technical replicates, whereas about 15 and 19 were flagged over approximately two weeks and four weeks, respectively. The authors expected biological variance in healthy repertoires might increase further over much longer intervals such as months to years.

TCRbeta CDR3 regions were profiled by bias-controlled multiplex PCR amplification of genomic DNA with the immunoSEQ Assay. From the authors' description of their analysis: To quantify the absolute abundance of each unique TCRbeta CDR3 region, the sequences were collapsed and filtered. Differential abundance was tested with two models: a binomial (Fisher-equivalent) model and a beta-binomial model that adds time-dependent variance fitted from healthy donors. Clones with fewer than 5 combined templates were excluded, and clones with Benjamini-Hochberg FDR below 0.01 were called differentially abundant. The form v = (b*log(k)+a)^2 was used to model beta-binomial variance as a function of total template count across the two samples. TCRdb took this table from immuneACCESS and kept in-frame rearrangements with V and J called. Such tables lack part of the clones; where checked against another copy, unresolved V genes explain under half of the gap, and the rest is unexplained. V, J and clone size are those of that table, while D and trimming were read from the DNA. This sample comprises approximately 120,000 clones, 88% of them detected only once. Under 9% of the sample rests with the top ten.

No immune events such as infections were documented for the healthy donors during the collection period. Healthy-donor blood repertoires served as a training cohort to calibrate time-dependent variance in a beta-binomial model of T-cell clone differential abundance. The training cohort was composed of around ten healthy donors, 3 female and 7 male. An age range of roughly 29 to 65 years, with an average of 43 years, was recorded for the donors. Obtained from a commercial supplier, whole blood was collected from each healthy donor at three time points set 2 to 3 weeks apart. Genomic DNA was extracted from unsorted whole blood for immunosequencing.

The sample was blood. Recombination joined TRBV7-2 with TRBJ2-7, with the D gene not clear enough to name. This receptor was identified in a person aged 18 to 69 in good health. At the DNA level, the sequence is TGTGCCAGCAGCTTAGCGGGTCAGCTCTACGAGCAGTACTTC. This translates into CASSLAGQLYEQYF.